This T cell receptor (beta chain) appears in the sequencing data of a study of OX40 agonist ivuxolimab in advanced cancers. Study context: Previous treatment with anti-PD-1, anti-PD-L1 or anti-CTLA-4 therapy was allowed; 35% to 50% had received some.

Germline CDR1 reads MNHEY; CDR2 reads SVGAGI. Trimming took 5 bases from V and 6 from J, leaving 10 bases between them. This CDR3 comprises 13 residues. Assay: immunoSEQ multiplex PCR; the TCRdb copy retains only in-frame clones and omits some. The repertoire holds approximately 65,000 clones, with more than 90% as singletons. This material consisted of CD4+ or CD8+ T cells sorted from blood, taken in a trial of the OX40 agonist ivuxolimab. This rearrangement joins TRBV6-5 to TRBJ2-2; D gene unclear. This TCR came from an adult with an advanced solid tumor such as melanoma, head and neck, liver or kidney cancer. As DNA, the CDR3 is TGTGCCAGCAGTCCCCTTGCGGCCGGGGAGCTGTTTTTT. This translates into CASSPLAAGELFF.